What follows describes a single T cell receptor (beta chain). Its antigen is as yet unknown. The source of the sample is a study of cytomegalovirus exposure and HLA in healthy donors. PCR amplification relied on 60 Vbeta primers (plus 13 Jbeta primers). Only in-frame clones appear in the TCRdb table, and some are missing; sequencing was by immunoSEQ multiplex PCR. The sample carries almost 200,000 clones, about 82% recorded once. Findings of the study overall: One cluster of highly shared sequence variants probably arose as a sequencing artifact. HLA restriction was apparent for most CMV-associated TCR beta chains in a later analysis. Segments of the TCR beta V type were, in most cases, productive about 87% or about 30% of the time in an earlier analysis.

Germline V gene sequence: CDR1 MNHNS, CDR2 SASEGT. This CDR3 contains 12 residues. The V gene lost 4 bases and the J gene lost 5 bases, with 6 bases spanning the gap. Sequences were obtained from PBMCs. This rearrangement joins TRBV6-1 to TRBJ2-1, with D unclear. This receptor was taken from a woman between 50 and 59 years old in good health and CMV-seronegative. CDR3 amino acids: CASSAYDNEQFF. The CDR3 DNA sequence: TGTGCCAGCAGTGCCTATGACAATGAGCAGTTCTTC.